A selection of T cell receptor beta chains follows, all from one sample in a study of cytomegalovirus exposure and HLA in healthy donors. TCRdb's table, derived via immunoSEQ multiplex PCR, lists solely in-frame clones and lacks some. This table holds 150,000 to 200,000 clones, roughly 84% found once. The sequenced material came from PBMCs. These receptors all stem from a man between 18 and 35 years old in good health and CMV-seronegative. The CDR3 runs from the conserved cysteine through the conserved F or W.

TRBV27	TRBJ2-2	CAIRTAGRGGSGELFF
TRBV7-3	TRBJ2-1	CASSLTIAGTGGEQFF
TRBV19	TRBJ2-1	CASSRGQGDNEQFF
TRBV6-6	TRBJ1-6	CASKGGLGNSPLHF
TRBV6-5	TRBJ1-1	CASSLDRGRVGTEAFF
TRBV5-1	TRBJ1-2	CASRFDSNYGYTF
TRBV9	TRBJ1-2	CASSGQAGRGYTF
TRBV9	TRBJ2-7	CASSVAPGQKVNEQYF
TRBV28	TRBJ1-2	CASSLKPPGQGVSGYTF
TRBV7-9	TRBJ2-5	CASSSWGRGEETQYF
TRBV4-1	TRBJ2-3	CASSQWTSGSADTQYF
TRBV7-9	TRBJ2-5	CASSSLAGGSQETQYF
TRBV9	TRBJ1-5	CACSVDSGGNQPQHF
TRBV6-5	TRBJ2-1	CASSSPSGSSYNEQFF
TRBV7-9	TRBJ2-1	CASSSRTSGGKTYNEQFF
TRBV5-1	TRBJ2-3	CASSLGLVTDTQYF
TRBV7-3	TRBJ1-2	CASSPNRGEYGYTF
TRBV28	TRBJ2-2	CASRRGGEVMELFF
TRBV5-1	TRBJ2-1	CASRWVGLAGVVGYNEQFF
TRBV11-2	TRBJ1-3	CASSLSGGGNTIYF
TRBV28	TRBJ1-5	CASSFEGGPNQPQHF
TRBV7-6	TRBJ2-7	CASSQTSGPYEQYF
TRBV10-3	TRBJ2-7	CAISLAGARAYEQYF
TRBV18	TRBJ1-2	CASSPPAQGYGYTF
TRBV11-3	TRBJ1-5	CASSSRTEPNQPQHF
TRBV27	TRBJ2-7	CASSTYAGADWRGTYEQYF
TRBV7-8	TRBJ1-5	CASSLESQQGGNQPQHF
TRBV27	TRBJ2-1	CASSPPLGEKAYNEQFF
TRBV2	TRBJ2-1	CASSEGGSGNNEQFF
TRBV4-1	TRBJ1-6	CASRGQNSPLHF
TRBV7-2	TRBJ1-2	CASSPGRGAGYTF
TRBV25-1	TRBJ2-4	CANSGGYVAKNIQYF
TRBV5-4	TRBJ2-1	CASSLNFGTSIAHNEQFF
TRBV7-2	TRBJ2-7	CASSPSDRWSSYEQYF
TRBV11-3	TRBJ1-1	CASSLGGQGVAFF
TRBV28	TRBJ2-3	CASSSPRGSDTQYF
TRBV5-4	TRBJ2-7	CASSLGTSGGRNSYEQYF
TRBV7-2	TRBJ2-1	CASSSQRELYNEQFF
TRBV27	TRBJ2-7	CASSPGGTGPYEQYF
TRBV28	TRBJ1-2	CASSLGWGQGRGYTF
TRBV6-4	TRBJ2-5	CASSPLAGRQETQYF
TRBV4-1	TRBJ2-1	CASSQPGRRGNNNEQFF
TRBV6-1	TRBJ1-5	CASSEQSNQPQHF
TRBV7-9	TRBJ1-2	CASSWRDRGRPSNYGYTF
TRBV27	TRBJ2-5	CASSPGGGGAEETQYF